Included here is one T cell receptor (beta chain) sequence, with context. Its antigen is not known. The data stem from a study of graft-versus-host responses after intestinal transplantation. Study summary: Each recipient received a multivisceral, liver-intestinal, or isolated intestinal graft. Anti-thymocyte globulin induction, then tacrolimus and steroids for 3 to 4 years, went to all recipients. Study findings and constraints: Recipient marrow harbored GvH clones, some of which surfaced first in ileum or blood. Researchers found peak circulating GvH clone levels linked to early post-transplant HvG declines.

Method: immunoSEQ multiplex PCR; TCRdb's copy keeps in-frame clones and lacks some. The sample records 70,000 to 95,000 clones, about nine tenths being singletons. Trimming took off 3 bases at V and 11 bases at J, with 14 bases between the two ends. The CDR3 totals 13 residues. Germline V gene sequence: CDR1 MNHNS, CDR2 SASEGT. The sequencing used unstimulated CD4+ T cells sorted from spleen or lymph node cells, collected before intestinal transplant. This TCR was sampled from a human donor who received an intestinal transplant. The chain links TRBV6-1 to TRBJ1-5; weak D call: TRBD1 (5 bases). The CDR3 reads CASSEGLMLSQHF. The CDR3 DNA reads TGTGCCAGCAGTGAGGGACTTATGCTGTCCCAGCATTTT.